A single sample is the source of the 6 T cell receptor beta chains below, sequenced in a study of shared clonotypes between healthy human individuals (dated by TCRdb to the early 2020s). Library preparation used the immunoSEQ multiplex PCR assay. TCRdb provides this immuneACCESS table in a form limited to in-frame rearrangements. Some clones are lacking; in checked studies, under half of them reflect an unresolved V gene, and why the rest are absent is not known. For this sample the table gives some 1.5 million clones, of which roughly 96% were detected only once. The ten largest clonotypes hold approximately 1.1% of the sample. Input material: naive CD4+ T cells sorted from blood. According to the study, the label for this sample's cell subset or site signals: CD45RA+ positively selected. These receptors all come from a man younger than 45 in good health.

This clone was counted a single time. The rearrangement links TRBV15 to TRBJ2-1, with 8 bases fitting TRBD2. The CDR3 spans 18 residues. Germline values: CDR1 LNHNV, CDR2 YYDKDF (reference sequence). J was trimmed by 3 bases and V by 3 bases; bases with no gene match: 13. This CDR3 reads CATSRFPGGGFNYNEQFF. The CDR3, as DNA: TGTGCCACCAGCAGGTTCCCAGGCGGGGGGTTCAACTACAATGAGCAGTTCTTC.

The chain carries TRBV9 and TRBJ2-7; the match to TRBD1 covers 9 bases. Germline V gene data show CDR1 as SGDLS and CDR2 as YYNGEE. The ends lost 0 bases at V and 6 bases at J; junction bases unmatched: 4. CDR3 length: 14 residues. In DNA, the CDR3 is TGTGCCAGCAGCGTAGGGAACAGGGGGCGCGAGCAGTACTTC. This encodes CASSVGNRGREQYF. Full variable domain (outside the CDR3, taken from reference TRBV9 and TRBJ2-7): DSGVTQTPKHLITATGQRVTLRCSPRSGDLSVYWYQQSLDQGLQFLIQYYNGEERAKGNILERFSAQQFPDLHSELNLSSLELGDSALYFCASSVGNRGREQYFGPGTRLTVT.

This chain joins TRBV6-1 and TRBJ1-2; 8 nucleotides match TRBD1. Germline V gives CDR1 MNHNS, CDR2 SASEGT. With 10 bases clipped from V and 8 bases from J, the junction kept 9 bases outside the gene matches. CDR3 length: 12 residues. In DNA form, the CDR3 reads TGTGCCACTACCCGGGACAGGAGGGGCTACACCTTC. Protein sequence: CATTRDRRGYTF.

This chain uses TRBV2 with TRBJ1-1; D is unresolved. This CDR3 has 13 residues. V dropped 4 bases and J dropped 1 base, with 7 bases sitting between them. From germline, CDR1 is SNHLY and CDR2 FYNNEI. The CDR3 reads CASSGPRNTEAFF. The CDR3 nucleotides read TGTGCCAGCAGTGGGCCGCGGAACACTGAAGCTTTCTTT.

The rearrangement uses TRBV5-1 and TRBJ2-3, with TRBD2 matching 8 bases. The CDR3 totals 15 residues. With V trimmed by 1 base and J by 6 bases, 7 bases remained unmatched. The germline CDR1 and CDR2 sequences are SGHRS and YFSETQ. CDR3 sequence reads: CASSLPAGVGDTQYF. The CDR3 nucleotides are TGCGCCAGCAGCTTGCCAGCGGGAGTTGGGGATACGCAGTATTTT.

This chain uses TRBV28 with TRBJ2-1, with D unresolved. The CDR3 runs to 12 residues. CDR1 MDHEN and CDR2 SYDVKM come from the germline V gene. Trimming removed 5 bases from V and 11 bases from J, with 13 bases in between. CDR3 region: CASSPTLEQQFF. The CDR3 region has the DNA TGTGCCAGCAGTCCCACCCTAGAGCAGCAGTTCTTC.